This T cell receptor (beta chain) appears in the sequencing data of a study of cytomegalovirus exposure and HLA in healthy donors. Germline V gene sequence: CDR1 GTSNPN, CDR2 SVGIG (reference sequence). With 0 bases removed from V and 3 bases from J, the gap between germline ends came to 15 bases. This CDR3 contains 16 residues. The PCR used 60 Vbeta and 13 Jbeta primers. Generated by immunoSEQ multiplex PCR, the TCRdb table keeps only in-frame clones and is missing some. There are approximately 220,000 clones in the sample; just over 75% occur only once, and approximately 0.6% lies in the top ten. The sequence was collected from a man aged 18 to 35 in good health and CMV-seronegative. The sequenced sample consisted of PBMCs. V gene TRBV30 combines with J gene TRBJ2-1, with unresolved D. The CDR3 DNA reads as TGTGCCTGGAGTGTGTTTTCGCCGGAGTTCTACAATGAGCAGTTCTTC. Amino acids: CAWSVFSPEFYNEQFF.